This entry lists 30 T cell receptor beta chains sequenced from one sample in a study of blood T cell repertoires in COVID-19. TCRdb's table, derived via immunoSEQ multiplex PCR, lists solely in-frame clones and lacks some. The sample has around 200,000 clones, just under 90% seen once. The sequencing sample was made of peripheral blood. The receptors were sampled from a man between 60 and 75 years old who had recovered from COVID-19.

In DNA, the CDR3 is TGTGCCAGCAGTGGAGGGGCAGGGGGTTGGTCACCCCTCCACTTT. Protein: CASSGGAGGWSPLHF. V gene TRBV27 combines with J gene TRBJ1-6, with 7 bases matching TRBD1. CDR1 MNHEY and CDR2 SMNVEV come from the germline V gene (reference sequence). Trimming at V came to 5 bases and at J to 10 bases, leaving 11 bases not matched to a gene. This CDR3 spans 15 amino acids.

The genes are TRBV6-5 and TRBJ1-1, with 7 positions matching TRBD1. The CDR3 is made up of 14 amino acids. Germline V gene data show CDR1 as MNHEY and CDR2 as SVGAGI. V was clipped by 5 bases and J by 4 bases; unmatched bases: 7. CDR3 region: CASSRDRVVTEAFF. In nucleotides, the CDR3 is TGTGCCAGCAGTCGTGACAGGGTGGTCACTGAAGCTTTCTTT.

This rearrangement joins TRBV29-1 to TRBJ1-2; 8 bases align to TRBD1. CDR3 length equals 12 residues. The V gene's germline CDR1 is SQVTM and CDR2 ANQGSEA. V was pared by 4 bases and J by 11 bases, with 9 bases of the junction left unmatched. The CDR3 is CSVGQGAVGYTF. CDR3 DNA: TGCAGCGTTGGCCAGGGGGCCGTGGGGTACACCTTC.

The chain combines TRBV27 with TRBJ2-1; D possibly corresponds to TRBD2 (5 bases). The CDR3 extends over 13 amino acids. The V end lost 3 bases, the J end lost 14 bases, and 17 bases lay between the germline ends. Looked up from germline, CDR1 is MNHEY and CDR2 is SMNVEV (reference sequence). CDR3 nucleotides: TGTGCCAGCAGTTTGGCCCAAGCTAGCAGAAAGTTCTTC. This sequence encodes CASSLAQASRKFF.

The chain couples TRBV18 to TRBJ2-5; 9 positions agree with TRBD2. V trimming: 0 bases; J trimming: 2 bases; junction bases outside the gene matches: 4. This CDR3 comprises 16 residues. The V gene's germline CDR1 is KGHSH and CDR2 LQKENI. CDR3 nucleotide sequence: TGTGCCAGCTCACCACCATTGCTAGCGGGGCAAGAGACCCAGTACTTC. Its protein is CASSPPLLAGQETQYF.

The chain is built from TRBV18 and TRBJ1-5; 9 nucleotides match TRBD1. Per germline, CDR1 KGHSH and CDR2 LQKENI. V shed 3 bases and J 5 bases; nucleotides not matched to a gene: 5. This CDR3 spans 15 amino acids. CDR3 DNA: TGTGCCAGCTCACCCGGGACAGGGAGCGATCAGCCCCAGCATTTT. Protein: CASSPGTGSDQPQHF.

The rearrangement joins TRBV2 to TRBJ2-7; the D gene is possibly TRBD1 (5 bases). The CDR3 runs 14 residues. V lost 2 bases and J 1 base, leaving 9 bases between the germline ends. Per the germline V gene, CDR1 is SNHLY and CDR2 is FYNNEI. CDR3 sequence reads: CASSESGHSYEQYF. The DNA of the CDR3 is TGTGCCAGCAGTGAAAGTGGACATTCCTACGAGCAGTACTTC.

Here the CDR3 DNA reads TGTGCCAGCAGTTACCCGACAGGGGGCAATTCACCCCTCCACTTT. Translation gives CASSYPTGGNSPLHF. The chain is built from TRBV6-2 or TRBV6-3 and TRBJ1-6; 10 bases fit TRBD1. Germline lookup yields CDR1 MNHEY and CDR2 SVGEGT. This CDR3 has 15 amino acids. Losses at the gene ends were 2 bases for V and 7 bases for J; bases not matched to a gene: 2.

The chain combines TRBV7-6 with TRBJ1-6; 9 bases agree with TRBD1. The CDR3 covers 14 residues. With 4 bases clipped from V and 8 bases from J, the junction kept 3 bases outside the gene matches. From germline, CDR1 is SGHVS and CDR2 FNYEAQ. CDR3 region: CASSSRQGDSPLHF. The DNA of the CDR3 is TGTGCCAGCAGCTCGCGACAGGGGGATTCACCCCTCCACTTT.

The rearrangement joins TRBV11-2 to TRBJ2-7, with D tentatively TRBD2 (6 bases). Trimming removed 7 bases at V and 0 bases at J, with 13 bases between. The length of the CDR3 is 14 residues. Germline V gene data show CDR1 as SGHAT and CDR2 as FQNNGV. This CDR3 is CASTPRRDSYEQYF. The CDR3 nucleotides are TGTGCCAGCACCCCGAGGAGGGACTCCTACGAGCAGTACTTC.

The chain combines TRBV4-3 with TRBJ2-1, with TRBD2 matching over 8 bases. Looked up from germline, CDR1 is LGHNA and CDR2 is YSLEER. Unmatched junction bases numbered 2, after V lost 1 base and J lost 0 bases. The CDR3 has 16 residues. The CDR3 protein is CASSQGSGGSYNEQFF. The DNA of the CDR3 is TGCGCCAGCAGCCAAGGGAGCGGGGGCTCCTACAATGAGCAGTTCTTC.

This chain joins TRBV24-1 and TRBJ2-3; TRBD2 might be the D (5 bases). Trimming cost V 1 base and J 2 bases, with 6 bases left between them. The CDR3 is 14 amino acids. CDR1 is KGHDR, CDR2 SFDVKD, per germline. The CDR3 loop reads CATSDFGDTDTQYF. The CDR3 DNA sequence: TGTGCCACCAGTGATTTCGGGGACACAGATACGCAGTATTTT.

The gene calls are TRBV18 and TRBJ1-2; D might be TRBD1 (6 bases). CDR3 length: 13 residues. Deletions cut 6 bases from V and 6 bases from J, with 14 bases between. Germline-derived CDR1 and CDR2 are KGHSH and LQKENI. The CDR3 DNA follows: TGTGCCAGCTCCCTCGACAGGATCGATGGCTACACCTTC. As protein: CASSLDRIDGYTF.

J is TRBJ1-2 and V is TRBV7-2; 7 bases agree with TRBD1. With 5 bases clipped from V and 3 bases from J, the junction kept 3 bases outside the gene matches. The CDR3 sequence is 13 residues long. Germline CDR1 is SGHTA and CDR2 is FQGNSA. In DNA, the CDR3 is TGTGCCAGCAGCAACGACAGGGACTATGGCTACACCTTC. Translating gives CASSNDRDYGYTF.

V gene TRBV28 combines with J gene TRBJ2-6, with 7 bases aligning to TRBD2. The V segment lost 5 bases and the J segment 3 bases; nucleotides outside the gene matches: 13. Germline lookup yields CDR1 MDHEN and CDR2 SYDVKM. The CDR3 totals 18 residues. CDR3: CASSPWVRGEGGANVLTF. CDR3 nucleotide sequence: TGTGCCAGCAGTCCTTGGGTCCGGGGGGAAGGTGGGGCCAACGTCCTGACTTTC.

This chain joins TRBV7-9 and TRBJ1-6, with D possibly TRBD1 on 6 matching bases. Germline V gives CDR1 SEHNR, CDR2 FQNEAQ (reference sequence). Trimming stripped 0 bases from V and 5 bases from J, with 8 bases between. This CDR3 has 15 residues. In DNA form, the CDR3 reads TGTGCCAGCAGCTTAGCCAGGGGAGATAATTCACCCCTCCACTTT. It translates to CASSLARGDNSPLHF.

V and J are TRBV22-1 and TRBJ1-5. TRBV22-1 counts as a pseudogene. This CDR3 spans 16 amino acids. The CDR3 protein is CPGSARLEGSNQPQHF. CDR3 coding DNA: TGTCCTGGGAGCGCACGTCTGGAGGGGAGCAATCAGCCCCAGCATTTT.

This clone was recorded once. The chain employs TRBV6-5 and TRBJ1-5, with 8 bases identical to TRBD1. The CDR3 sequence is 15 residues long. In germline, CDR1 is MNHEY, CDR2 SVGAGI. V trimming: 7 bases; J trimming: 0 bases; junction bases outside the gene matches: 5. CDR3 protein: CASKETGGSNQPQHF. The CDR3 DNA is TGTGCCAGCAAAGAAACAGGGGGTAGCAATCAGCCCCAGCATTTT.

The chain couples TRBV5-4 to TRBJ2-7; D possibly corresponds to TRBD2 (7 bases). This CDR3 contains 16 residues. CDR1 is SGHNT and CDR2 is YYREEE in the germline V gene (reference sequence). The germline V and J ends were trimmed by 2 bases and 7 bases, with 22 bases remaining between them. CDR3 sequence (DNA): TGTGCCAGCAGCTTAAGAACAGGCGGGGGCCGAGGTGAGCAGTACTTC. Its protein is CASSLRTGGGRGEQYF.

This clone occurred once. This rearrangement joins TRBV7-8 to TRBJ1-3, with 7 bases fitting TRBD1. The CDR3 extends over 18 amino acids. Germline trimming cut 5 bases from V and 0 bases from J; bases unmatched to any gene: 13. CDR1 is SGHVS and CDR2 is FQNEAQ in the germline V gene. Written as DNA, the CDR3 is TGTGCCAGCAGCCCCCGTCCGGGGACAGCGAGCTCTGGAAACACCATATATTTT. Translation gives CASSPRPGTASSGNTIYF.

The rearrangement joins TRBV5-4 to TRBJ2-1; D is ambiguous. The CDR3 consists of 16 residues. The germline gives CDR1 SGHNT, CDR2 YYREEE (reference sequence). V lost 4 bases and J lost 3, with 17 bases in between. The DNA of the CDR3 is TGTGCCAGCAGCGATAAAAAGGAGAGTCACTACAATGAGCAGTTCTTC. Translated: CASSDKKESHYNEQFF.

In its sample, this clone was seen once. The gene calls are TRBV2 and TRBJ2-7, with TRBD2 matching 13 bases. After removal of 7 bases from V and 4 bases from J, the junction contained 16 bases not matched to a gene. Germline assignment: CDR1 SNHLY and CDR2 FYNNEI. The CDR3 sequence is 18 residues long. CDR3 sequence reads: CASIGLAGALDGAYEQYF. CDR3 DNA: TGTGCCAGCATTGGACTAGCGGGAGCTTTGGATGGTGCGTACGAGCAGTACTTC.

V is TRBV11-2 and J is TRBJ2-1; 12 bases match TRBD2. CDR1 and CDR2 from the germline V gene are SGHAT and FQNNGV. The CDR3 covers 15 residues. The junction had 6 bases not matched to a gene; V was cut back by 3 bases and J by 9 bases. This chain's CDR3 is CASSFQLAGGGEQFF. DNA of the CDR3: TGTGCCAGCAGCTTCCAACTAGCGGGAGGCGGTGAGCAGTTCTTC.

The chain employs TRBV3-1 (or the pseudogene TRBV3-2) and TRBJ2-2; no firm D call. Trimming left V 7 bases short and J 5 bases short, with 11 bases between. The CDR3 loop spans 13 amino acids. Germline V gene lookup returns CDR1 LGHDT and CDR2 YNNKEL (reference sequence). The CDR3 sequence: CASTFTGTGELFF. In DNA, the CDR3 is TGTGCCAGCACCTTTACGGGTACCGGGGAGCTGTTTTTT.

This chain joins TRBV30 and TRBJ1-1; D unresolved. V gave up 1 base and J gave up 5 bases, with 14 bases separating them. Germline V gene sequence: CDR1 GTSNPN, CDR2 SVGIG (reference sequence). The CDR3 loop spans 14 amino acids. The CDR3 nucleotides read TGTGCCTGGAGTGGAAGCCGCGGTTGGACTGAAGCTTTCTTT. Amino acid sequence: CAWSGSRGWTEAFF.

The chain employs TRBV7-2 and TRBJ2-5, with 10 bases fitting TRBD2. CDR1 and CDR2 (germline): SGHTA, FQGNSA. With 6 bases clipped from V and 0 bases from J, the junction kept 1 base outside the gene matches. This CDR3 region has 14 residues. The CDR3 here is CASRTSGYQETQYF. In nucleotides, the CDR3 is TGTGCCAGCAGGACTAGCGGGTACCAAGAGACCCAGTACTTC.

The CDR3 coding sequence is TGTGCCAGCAAGGTGACTAGCGGCAACGAGCAGTACTTC. Protein product: CASKVTSGNEQYF. The V gene is TRBV2, the J gene TRBJ2-7, with 9 positions matching TRBD2. V dropped 7 bases and J dropped 5; count of bases not matched to a gene: 6. CDR3 size: 13 residues. Germline assignment: CDR1 SNHLY and CDR2 FYNNEI.

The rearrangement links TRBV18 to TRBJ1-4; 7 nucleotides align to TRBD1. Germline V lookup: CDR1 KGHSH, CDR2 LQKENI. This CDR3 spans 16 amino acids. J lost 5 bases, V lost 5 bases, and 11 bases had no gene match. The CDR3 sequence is CASSGQEQFGNEKLFF. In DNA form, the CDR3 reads TGTGCCAGCTCAGGACAGGAACAGTTCGGGAATGAAAAACTGTTTTTT.

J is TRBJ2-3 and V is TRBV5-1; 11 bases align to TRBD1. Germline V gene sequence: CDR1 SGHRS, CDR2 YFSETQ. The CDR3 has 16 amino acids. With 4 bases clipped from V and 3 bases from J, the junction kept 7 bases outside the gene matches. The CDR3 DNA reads TGCGCCAGCAGCAACGGACAGGGGGCAATGACAGATACGCAGTATTTT. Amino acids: CASSNGQGAMTDTQYF. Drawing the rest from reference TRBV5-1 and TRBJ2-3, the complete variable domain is KAGVTQTPRYLIKTRGQQVTLSCSPISGHRSVSWYQQTPGQGLQFLFEYFSETQRNKGNFPGRFSGRQFSNSRSEMNVSTLELGDSALYLCASSNGQGAMTDTQYFGPGTRLTVL.

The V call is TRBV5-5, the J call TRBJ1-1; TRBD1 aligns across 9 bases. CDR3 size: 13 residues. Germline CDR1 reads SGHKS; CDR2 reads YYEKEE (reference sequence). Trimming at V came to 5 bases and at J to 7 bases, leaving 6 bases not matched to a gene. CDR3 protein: CASSYRDRVEAFF. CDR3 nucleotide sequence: TGTGCCAGCAGTTACCGGGACAGGGTTGAAGCTTTCTTT.